This entry lists 11 T cell receptor beta chains sequenced from one sample in a study of blood T cell repertoires in COVID-19. Generated by immunoSEQ multiplex PCR, the TCRdb table keeps only in-frame clones and is missing some. The table has about 150,000 clones, roughly nine tenths seen once; the top ten hold 10% to 15%. The sample taken for sequencing was peripheral blood. These receptors were taken from a man between 18 and 29 years old with COVID-19, enrolled during active disease.

This chain links TRBV2 with TRBJ2-7; TRBD2 is a possible D gene (5 bases). The germline gives CDR1 SNHLY, CDR2 FYNNEI. The V end was cut by 8 bases, the J end by 6 bases, with 11 bases between. This CDR3 is 11 amino acids long. The DNA for the CDR3 is TGTGCCAGCTATACTAGGATCGAGCAGTACTTC. Translation gives CASYTRIEQYF.

This clone was observed a single time. The chain carries TRBV28 and TRBJ1-2, with 8 bases aligning to TRBD1. Trimming removed 6 bases from V and 0 bases from J; junction bases left unmatched: 3. The length of the CDR3 is 14 residues. Germline V lookup: CDR1 MDHEN, CDR2 SYDVKM. The CDR3 is CASRSDRANYGYTF. In nucleotides, the CDR3 is TGTGCCAGCAGATCGGACAGGGCTAACTATGGCTACACCTTC.

The chain is built from TRBV7-2 and TRBJ2-7; no definite D call. Trimming removed 2 bases from V and 6 bases from J, with 14 bases in between. This CDR3 region has 14 residues. The germline V gene has CDR1 SGHTA and CDR2 FQGNSA. Here the CDR3 DNA reads TGTGCCAGCAGCTTACAGGTTGCCTCCGGCGAGCAGTACTTC. Amino acids: CASSLQVASGEQYF.

The chain carries TRBV25-1 and TRBJ1-2; 8 bases are a match to TRBD1. Trimming removed 4 bases from V and 2 bases from J; junction bases left unmatched: 12. Germline V gene lookup returns CDR1 MGHDK and CDR2 SYGVNS. The CDR3 consists of 17 residues. CDR3 sequence: CASSVHLKGQGNYGYTF. The CDR3 DNA follows: TGTGCCAGCAGTGTCCACCTTAAAGGACAGGGAAACTATGGCTACACCTTC.

The rearrangement uses TRBV24-1 and TRBJ2-2; the match to TRBD1 covers 10 bases. The CDR3 spans 20 residues. The V gene end was trimmed by 4 bases and the J gene end by 1 base; junction bases not matched to a gene: 14. Germline V gene sequence: CDR1 KGHDR, CDR2 SFDVKD. CDR3 amino acids: CATSDWTGGNSIVNTGELFF. The CDR3 DNA is TGTGCCACCAGTGACTGGACAGGGGGGAATTCTATTGTGAACACCGGGGAGCTGTTTTTT.

V usage is TRBV28 and J usage is TRBJ1-2, with D maybe TRBD1 (5 bases). The CDR3 runs 12 residues. V was pared by 7 bases and J by 5 bases, with 11 bases between. Germline lookup yields CDR1 MDHEN and CDR2 SYDVKM. The CDR3, as DNA: TGTGCCAGCAAGAAACAGGTTTATGGCTACACCTTC. Its translation: CASKKQVYGYTF.

The count of this clone is one. V and J are TRBV6-6 and TRBJ2-7, with 12 bases fitting TRBD1. This CDR3 spans 15 amino acids. Germline CDR1 and CDR2: MNHNY and SVGAGI (reference sequence). V was pared by 5 bases and J by 3 bases, with 5 bases of the junction left unmatched. CDR3 residues: CASSGTGGLRYEQYF. The CDR3 nucleotides read TGTGCCAGCAGTGGGACAGGGGGCCTCCGCTACGAGCAGTACTTC.

The chain employs TRBV2 and TRBJ1-5; D is unresolved. V shed 2 bases and J shed 9 bases, with 11 bases lying between them. The germline CDR1 and CDR2 sequences are SNHLY and FYNNEI. The CDR3 length is 13 residues. DNA of the CDR3: TGTGCCAGCAGTGAAATTACGCGGGGGCCCCAGCATTTT. Residues: CASSEITRGPQHF.

The gene calls are TRBV24-1 and TRBJ2-3; possible D gene TRBD1, 6 bases. V was cut by 5 bases and J by 0 bases, with 11 bases left in between. The CDR3 extends over 15 amino acids. CDR1 KGHDR and CDR2 SFDVKD come from the germline V gene. CDR3 bases: TGTGCCACCAGTGGGGGGACACTGAGCACAGATACGCAGTATTTT. Its translation is CATSGGTLSTDTQYF.

The chain uses TRBV10-3 and TRBJ2-7; a possible D gene is TRBD1 (6 bases). Germline lookup yields CDR1 ENHRY and CDR2 SYGVKD. The CDR3 totals 13 residues. V gave up 4 bases and J gave up 4 bases, with 11 bases separating them. The CDR3 bases are TGTGCCATCAGTGGGAGACAGGCTTACGAGCAGTACTTC. This gives the protein CAISGRQAYEQYF.

DNA for the CDR3: TGTGCCAGCAGCTTATATACAGGCTCGGCCGATACGCAGTATTTT. This codes for CASSLYTGSADTQYF. The chain has TRBV7-6 and TRBJ2-3; a possible D gene is TRBD1 (5 bases). The CDR3 runs to 15 residues. The V end was cut by 2 bases, the J end by 6 bases, with 15 bases between. Germline V gene data show CDR1 as SGHVS and CDR2 as FNYEAQ.